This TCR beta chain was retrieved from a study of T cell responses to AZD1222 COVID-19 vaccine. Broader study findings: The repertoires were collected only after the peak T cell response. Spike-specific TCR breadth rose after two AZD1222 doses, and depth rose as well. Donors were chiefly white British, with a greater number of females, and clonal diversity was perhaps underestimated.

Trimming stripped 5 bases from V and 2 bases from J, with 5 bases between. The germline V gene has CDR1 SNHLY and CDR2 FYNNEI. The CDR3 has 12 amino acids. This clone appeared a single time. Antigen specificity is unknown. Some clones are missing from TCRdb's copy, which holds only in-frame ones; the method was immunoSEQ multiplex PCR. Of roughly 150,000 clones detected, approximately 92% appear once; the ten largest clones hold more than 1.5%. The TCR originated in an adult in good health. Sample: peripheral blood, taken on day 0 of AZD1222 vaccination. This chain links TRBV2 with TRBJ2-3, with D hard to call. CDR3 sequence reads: CASSRNTDTQYF. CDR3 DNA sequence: TGTGCCAGCAGTCGGAACACAGATACGCAGTATTTT.